This T cell receptor beta chain was retrieved from a study of molecular identifiers for immune sequencing clone quantification. V lost 3 bases to trimming and J lost 1 base, with 18 bases between them. This CDR3 is built from 17 residues. CDR1 SNHLY and CDR2 FYNNEI come from the germline V gene. This clonotype was seen many times. What it recognizes is unknown. Points from the study as a whole: Barcode collisions between identical TCR molecules could shrink estimates of highly expanded clone sizes.

In preparing bulk TCR libraries, previously described methods and listed TCR primers were used. One entry per CDR3 protein, called by TCRdb with MiXCR from the PCR reads. There are over 600,000 distinct CDR3 sequences in the sample; just under 20% occur only once, and 0.75% to 0.95% lies in the top ten. Based on a CD8+CD4-CCR7+CD45RA+ profile, naive CD8 T cells were sorted. Sequenced input: naive CD8+ T cells from blood, with Jurkat cell RNA spiked in. The sample's subset: FACS-sorted CD8+CD4-CCR7+CD45RA+ naive T cells. The genes are TRBV2 and TRBJ2-5; D call uncertain. This clonotype was obtained from a human donor in good health. Some libraries in this study had Jurkat cell RNA spiked in. The CDR3 loop is CASSDQKGSKFQETQYF. The CDR3 nucleotides are TGTGCCAGCAGTGATCAAAAGGGCAGCAAATTCCAAGAGACCCAGTACTTC.